The T cell receptor (beta chain) under discussion was sequenced for a study of CXCR3-negative and CXCR3-positive naive CD8 T cells. Turning to this clonotype: Its antigen is as yet unknown.

This CDR3 contains 16 residues. Germline V gene sequence: CDR1 SGHVS, CDR2 FQNEAQ. With UMI labels, 5' RACE was used to prepare the TRB cDNA libraries. TCRdb re-called the 5' RACE reads and gives one entry per CDR3 protein, without DNA. This sample contains some 53,000 distinct CDR3 sequences. CD8+ T cell subsets were each sorted in triplicate, more than 250,000 cells apiece. A CD45RO-CCR7+CD27+CD95- phenotype identified naive CD8+ T cells. Findings and limits, study-wide: TRB CDR3 hydrophobicity was greater in CXCR3-positive naive cells than in CXCR3-negative naive cells. The majority of assays used fresh PBMCs, and CXCR3 expression partially decreased after cryopreservation.

The clonotype originates from a human donor in good health. Some clones in this sample may be carry-over from other donors' samples. The genes are TRBV7-8 and TRBJ2-7. Sequencing was carried out using naive CXCR3+ CD8+ T cells from blood. Subset denoted: CD45RO-CCR7+CD27+CD95- naive CD8+ T cells expressing CXCR3 (TNR3+). CDR3: CASSLAGRAWSYEQYF.